This is a list of T cell receptor beta chains from one sample in a study of Graves' ophthalmopathy and Graves' hyperthyroidism. TCRdb fed the multiplex PCR reads into MiXCR, producing one record per CDR3 protein. The table includes 300,000 or so distinct CDR3 sequences, roughly a sixth detected once. The sequencing input was peripheral blood. Receptors originate from an adult man with Graves' ophthalmopathy. Both conserved end residues are part of each CDR3. Fields, in order: CDR3 length, D gene, clone size, V gene, J gene, CDR3 protein, CDR3 DNA. D genes are given only for firm matches. Not all rows give a size; the values are once, few, many and, for expanded clones, a class.

CDR3 length: 16; D gene: -; clone size: many; V gene: TRBV19; J gene: TRBJ1-5; CDR3 protein: CASSPRGPGSNQPQHF; CDR3 DNA: TGTGCCAGTAGTCCGAGGGGTCCGGGAAGCAATCAGCCCCAGCATTTT
CDR3 length: 17; D gene: TRBD2; clone size: once; V gene: TRBV6-1; J gene: TRBJ2-2; CDR3 protein: CASSWGLTSGRPGELFF; CDR3 DNA: TGTGCCAGCAGCTGGGGTTTGACTAGCGGGAGGCCCGGGGAGCTGTTTTTT
CDR3 length: 13; D gene: -; clone size: many; V gene: TRBV12-3/TRBV12-4; J gene: TRBJ1-6; CDR3 protein: CASRPQGYAPLHF; CDR3 DNA: TGTGCCAGCAGGCCGCAGGGTTATGCACCCCTCCACTTT
CDR3 length: 14; D gene: -; clone size: many; V gene: TRBV4-3; J gene: TRBJ1-1; CDR3 protein: CASSQSIGNTEAFF; CDR3 DNA: TGCGCCAGCAGCCAATCGATAGGGAACACTGAAGCTTTCTTT
CDR3 length: 13; D gene: -; clone size: many; V gene: TRBV28; J gene: TRBJ1-1; CDR3 protein: CASSSPGPTEAFF; CDR3 DNA: TGTGCCAGCAGTTCCCCGGGGCCCACTGAAGCTTTCTTT
CDR3 length: 15; D gene: -; clone size: many; V gene: TRBV6-1; J gene: TRBJ1-1; CDR3 protein: CASSSGQTVNTEAFF; CDR3 DNA: TGTGCCAGCAGCTCAGGACAGACCGTGAACACTGAAGCTTTCTTT
CDR3 length: 12; D gene: -; clone size: many; V gene: TRBV2; J gene: TRBJ2-5; CDR3 protein: CASIPEKETQYF; CDR3 DNA: TGTGCCAGCATCCCTGAAAAAGAGACCCAGTACTTC
CDR3 length: 18; D gene: -; clone size: many; V gene: TRBV27; J gene: TRBJ1-5; CDR3 protein: CASSPMGRPTYSNQPQHF; CDR3 DNA: TGTGCCAGCAGTCCTATGGGACGGCCGACTTATAGCAATCAGCCCCAGCATTTT
CDR3 length: 15; D gene: -; clone size: many; V gene: TRBV5-1; J gene: TRBJ2-2; CDR3 protein: CASSWGSSNTGELFF; CDR3 DNA: TGCGCCAGCAGCTGGGGATCCTCGAACACCGGGGAGCTGTTTTTT
CDR3 length: 15; D gene: -; clone size: many; V gene: TRBV6-5; J gene: TRBJ1-5; CDR3 protein: CASSYLGRLNQPQHF; CDR3 DNA: TGTGCCAGCAGTTACTTGGGCAGATTAAATCAGCCCCAGCATTTT
CDR3 length: 14; D gene: TRBD1; clone size: -; V gene: TRBV20-1; J gene: TRBJ2-7; CDR3 protein: CSAEGQGDNYEQYF; CDR3 DNA: TGCAGTGCTGAGGGACAGGGGGATAACTACGAGCAGTACTTC
CDR3 length: 16; D gene: -; clone size: many; V gene: TRBV4-2; J gene: TRBJ2-7; CDR3 protein: CASSQVGGGRGYEQYF; CDR3 DNA: TGTGCCAGCAGCCAAGTCGGTGGAGGGCGCGGGTACGAGCAGTACTTC
CDR3 length: 16; D gene: -; clone size: many; V gene: TRBV5-1; J gene: TRBJ2-7; CDR3 protein: CASSLAAGKSSYEQYF; CDR3 DNA: TGCGCCAGCAGCTTGGCCGCCGGGAAGAGCTCCTACGAGCAGTACTTC
CDR3 length: 12; D gene: -; clone size: -; V gene: TRBV28; J gene: TRBJ1-2; CDR3 protein: CASSLSRGGYTF; CDR3 DNA: TGTGCCAGCAGTTTATCCAGGGGTGGCTACACCTTC
CDR3 length: 17; D gene: TRBD1; clone size: many; V gene: TRBV6-1; J gene: TRBJ1-1; CDR3 protein: CASSPTMGTAGDTEAFF; CDR3 DNA: TGTGCCAGCAGTCCAACAATGGGGACAGCCGGCGACACTGAAGCTTTCTTT
CDR3 length: 13; D gene: -; clone size: -; V gene: TRBV12-3/TRBV12-4; J gene: TRBJ1-2; CDR3 protein: CASSQTADYGYIF; CDR3 DNA: TGTGCCAGCAGTCAGACAGCGGACTATGGCTACATCTTC
CDR3 length: 14; D gene: TRBD1; clone size: few; V gene: TRBV7-9; J gene: TRBJ2-5; CDR3 protein: CASTSRGIQETQYF; CDR3 DNA: TGTGCCAGCACATCCAGGGGGATCCAAGAGACCCAGTACTTC
CDR3 length: 15; D gene: -; clone size: many; V gene: TRBV30; J gene: TRBJ2-3; CDR3 protein: CAWSVLEGRGDTQYF; CDR3 DNA: TGTGCCTGGAGTGTACTGGAGGGACGGGGAGATACGCAGTATTTT
CDR3 length: 11; D gene: -; clone size: -; V gene: TRBV12-3/TRBV12-4; J gene: TRBJ2-5; CDR3 protein: CASRVLETQYF; CDR3 DNA: TGTGCCAGCAGGGTACTAGAGACCCAGTACTTC
CDR3 length: 15; D gene: -; clone size: many; V gene: TRBV25-1; J gene: TRBJ1-1; CDR3 protein: CASSEWGTKNTEAFF; CDR3 DNA: TGTGCCAGCAGTGAATGGGGCACGAAGAACACTGAAGCTTTCTTT
CDR3 length: 12; D gene: -; clone size: many; V gene: TRBV29-1; J gene: TRBJ1-1; CDR3 protein: CSVLKGNTEAFF; CDR3 DNA: TGCAGCGTCCTGAAGGGAAACACTGAAGCTTTCTTT
CDR3 length: 17; D gene: TRBD1; clone size: many; V gene: TRBV7-9; J gene: TRBJ1-1; CDR3 protein: CASREPGQGAGNTEAFF; CDR3 DNA: TGTGCCAGCAGGGAACCGGGACAGGGGGCAGGGAACACTGAAGCTTTCTTT
CDR3 length: 13; D gene: -; clone size: many; V gene: TRBV20-1; J gene: TRBJ2-7; CDR3 protein: CSARNAHSYEQYF; CDR3 DNA: TGCAGTGCTAGAAACGCCCACTCCTACGAGCAGTACTTC
CDR3 length: 15; D gene: TRBD1; clone size: many; V gene: TRBV30; J gene: TRBJ1-2; CDR3 protein: CAWSALGQGAHGYTF; CDR3 DNA: TGTGCCTGGAGTGCCCTGGGGCAGGGGGCACACGGCTACACCTTC
CDR3 length: 15; D gene: -; clone size: many; V gene: TRBV28; J gene: TRBJ2-7; CDR3 protein: CARVLRVWGSDEQYF; CDR3 DNA: TGTGCCAGAGTCCTACGCGTTTGGGGGAGCGACGAGCAGTACTTC
CDR3 length: 17; D gene: TRBD1; clone size: few; V gene: TRBV9; J gene: TRBJ2-2; CDR3 protein: CASSVDLQGGNTGELFF; CDR3 DNA: TGTGCCAGCAGCGTAGATCTACAGGGGGGGAACACCGGGGAGCTGTTTTTT
CDR3 length: 13; D gene: -; clone size: -; V gene: TRBV6-5; J gene: TRBJ1-6; CDR3 protein: CASSWAWDSPLHF; CDR3 DNA: TGTGCCAGCAGTTGGGCCTGGGATTCACCCCTCCACTTT
CDR3 length: 14; D gene: TRBD1; clone size: few; V gene: TRBV19; J gene: TRBJ2-4; CDR3 protein: CASSPTGVANIQYF; CDR3 DNA: TGTGCCAGTAGTCCCACAGGGGTGGCGAACATTCAGTACTTC
CDR3 length: 15; D gene: -; clone size: -; V gene: TRBV6-2/TRBV6-3; J gene: TRBJ1-5; CDR3 protein: CASSWGKGSNQPQHF; CDR3 DNA: TGTGCCAGCAGTTGGGGGAAGGGGAGCAATCAGCCCCAGCATTTT
CDR3 length: 17; D gene: -; clone size: many; V gene: TRBV20-1; J gene: TRBJ1-1; CDR3 protein: CSARVPPDDRRSGEAFF; CDR3 DNA: TGCAGTGCTAGGGTCCCCCCCGACGATAGAAGAAGTGGTGAAGCTTTCTTT
CDR3 length: 14; D gene: -; clone size: many; V gene: TRBV7-9; J gene: TRBJ2-5; CDR3 protein: CASSARIRHETQYF; CDR3 DNA: TGTGCCAGCAGCGCCCGTATCAGGCACGAGACCCAGTACTTC
CDR3 length: 15; D gene: -; clone size: many; V gene: TRBV6-5; J gene: TRBJ2-7; CDR3 protein: CASSRGTTDAYEQYF; CDR3 DNA: TGTGCCAGCAGCAGGGGTACGACAGATGCCTACGAGCAGTACTTC